This T cell receptor (beta chain) appears in the sequencing data of a study of CD8 T cells in ankylosing spondylitis. The germline V gene has CDR1 SEHNR and CDR2 FQNEAQ (reference sequence). Trimming stripped 5 bases from V and 7 bases from J, with 12 bases between. This CDR3 comprises 13 residues. TCRdb re-called the 5' RACE reads with MiXCR, one entry per CDR3 protein. The table has around 100,000 distinct CDR3 sequences, approximately 8.9% seen once. This clonotype was counted many times. What it binds is unknown. Study-wide findings and caveats: There was a TCR beta motif, made of several highly homologous variants, that appeared characteristic of ankylosing spondylitis blood.

This chain uses TRBV7-9 with TRBJ2-1; D uncertain. Sequences were obtained from blood, either unsorted or a sorted T cell fraction (not recorded which). The TCR comes from a male donor with ankylosing spondylitis. Here the CDR3 reads CASSPEVGNEQFF. Here the CDR3 DNA reads TGTGCCAGCAGCCCCGAGGTGGGTAATGAGCAGTTCTTC.